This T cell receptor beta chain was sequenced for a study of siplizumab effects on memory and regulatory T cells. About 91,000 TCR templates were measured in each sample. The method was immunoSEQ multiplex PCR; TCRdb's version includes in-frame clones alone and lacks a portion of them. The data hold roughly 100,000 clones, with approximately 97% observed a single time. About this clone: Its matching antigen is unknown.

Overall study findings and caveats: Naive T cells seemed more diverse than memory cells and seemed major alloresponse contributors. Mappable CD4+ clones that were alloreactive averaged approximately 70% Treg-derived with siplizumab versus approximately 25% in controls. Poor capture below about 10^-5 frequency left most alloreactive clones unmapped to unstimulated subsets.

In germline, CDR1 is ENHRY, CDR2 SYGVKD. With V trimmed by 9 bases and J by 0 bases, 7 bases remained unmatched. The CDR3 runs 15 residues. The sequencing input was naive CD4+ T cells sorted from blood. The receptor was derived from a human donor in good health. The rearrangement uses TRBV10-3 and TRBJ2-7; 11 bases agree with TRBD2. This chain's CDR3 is CAINSGGVVSYEQYF. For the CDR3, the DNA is TGTGCCATTAATAGCGGGGGGGTTGTCTCCTACGAGCAGTACTTC.